This T cell receptor beta chain originates from a study of T-cell reconstitution after alpha-beta-depleted transplantation in children. Notes on the study in general: Once a year had passed after transplant, T-cell counts and diversity came mostly from newly produced T cells. The study reportedly traced alpha-beta T cells about two months after transplant to several hundred expanded graft clones.

Construction of the TCRbeta library involved unique molecular identifiers. TCRdb recomputed calls from the PCR reads with MiXCR, one row per CDR3 protein. The sample shows around 960,000 distinct CDR3 sequences, roughly 29% of them seen only once. Worth noting for this clonotype: Its antigen is undetermined.

Between the trimmed V and J ends, which lost 8 bases and 10 bases, there was a span of 23 bases. The CDR3 runs to 13 residues. Germline V gene data show CDR1 as DFQATT and CDR2 as SNEGSKA (reference sequence). The V and J genes are TRBV20-1 and TRBJ1-1, with TRBD1 as a possible D gene (5 bases). This TCR came from a boy younger than two who had a stem cell transplant for SCID, so the T cells may come from the graft donor. The sequencing here drew on PBMCs, mostly from graft donor cells, taken 360 days after TCRalphabeta/CD19-depleted stem cell transplant. The CDR3 bases are TGCAGTCCCTCGACGGGACCCGAGGGAAGAGCTTTCTTT. Protein product: CSPSTGPEGRAFF.